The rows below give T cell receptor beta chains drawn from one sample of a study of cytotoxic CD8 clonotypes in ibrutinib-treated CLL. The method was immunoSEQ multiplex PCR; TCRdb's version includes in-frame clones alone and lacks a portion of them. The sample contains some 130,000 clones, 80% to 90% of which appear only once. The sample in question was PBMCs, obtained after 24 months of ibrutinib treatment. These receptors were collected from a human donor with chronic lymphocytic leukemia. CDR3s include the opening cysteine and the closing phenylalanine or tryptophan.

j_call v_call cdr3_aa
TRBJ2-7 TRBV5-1 CASSLGLALDEQYF
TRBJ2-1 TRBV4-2 CASREGGEQFF
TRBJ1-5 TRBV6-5 CASSHDRGNQPQHF
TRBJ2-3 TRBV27 CASSSRLAGAPDTQYF
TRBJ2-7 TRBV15 CATESMLRTEQYF
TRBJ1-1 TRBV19 CATTSTGGNTEAFF
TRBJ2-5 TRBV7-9 CASSFEGMRETQYF
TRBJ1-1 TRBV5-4 CASSLGKNTEAFF
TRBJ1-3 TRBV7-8 CASSLGSLGAQNTIYF
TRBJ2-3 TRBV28 CASSKTPQADTQYF
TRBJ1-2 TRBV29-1 CSVGEANYGYTF
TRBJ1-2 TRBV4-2 CASSQDPRQENNYGYTF
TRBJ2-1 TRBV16 CASSQPASGAVSSYNEQFF
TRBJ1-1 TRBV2 CASSLEAFLGF
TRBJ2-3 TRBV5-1 CASSLSGGSTDTQYF
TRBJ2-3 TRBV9 CASSADLAGGSLSTDTQYF
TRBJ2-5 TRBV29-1 CSGGLLETQYF
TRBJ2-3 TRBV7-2 CASSRKGGADTQYF
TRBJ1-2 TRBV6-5 CASRSGTTRGGYTF
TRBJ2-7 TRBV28 CASSRTPGQSYEQYF
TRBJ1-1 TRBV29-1 CSGQADLNTEAFF
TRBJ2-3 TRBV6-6 CASHSGGVGTDTQYF
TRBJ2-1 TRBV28 CASSLGLAGARNEQFF
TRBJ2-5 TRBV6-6 CASSYDSLGTQYF
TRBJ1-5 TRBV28 CASSPTGYSNQPQHF
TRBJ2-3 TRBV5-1 CASSLQTGASADTQYF
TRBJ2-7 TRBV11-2 CASSATVYEQYF
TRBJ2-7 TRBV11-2 CASSPGVGAYEQYF
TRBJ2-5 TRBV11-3 CASSSGTSGRIQETQYF
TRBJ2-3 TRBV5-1 CASSLAVLAGSTDTQYF
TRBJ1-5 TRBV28 CASTAEGYQPQHF
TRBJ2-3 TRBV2 CASSEASTLNTQYF
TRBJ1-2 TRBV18 CASSPPPPNSDGYTF
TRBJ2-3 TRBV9 CASSARQGYRSTDTQYF
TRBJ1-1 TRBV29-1 CSVAGAGTEAFF
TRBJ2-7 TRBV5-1 CASSWTGSNEQYF
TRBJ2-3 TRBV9 CASSVGAALGTDTQYF
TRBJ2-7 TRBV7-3 CASSLDKSSYEQYF
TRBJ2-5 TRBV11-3 CASSKTSGAVETQYF
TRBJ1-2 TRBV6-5 CASGRMTYGYTF
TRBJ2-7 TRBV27 CASSPWGSRSYEQYF
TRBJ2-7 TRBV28 CASSLPTGTRVEQYF
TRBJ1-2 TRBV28 CASSPAGTETYGYTF
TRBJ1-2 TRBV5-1 CASINDRVYGYTF
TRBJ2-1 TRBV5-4 CASSLSPVTSGGVEQFF
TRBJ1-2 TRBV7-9 CASSLVPEHGYTF
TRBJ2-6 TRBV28 CASSLGGVGANVLTF
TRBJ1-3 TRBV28 CASIGMDRGNTIYF
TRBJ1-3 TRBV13 CASSPLEAGPVCSIYF
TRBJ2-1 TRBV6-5 CASSGRGLGRNEQFF
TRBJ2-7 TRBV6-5 CASNRISSYEQYF